A single sample is the source of the 25 T cell receptor beta chains below, sequenced in a study of blood T cell repertoires in COVID-19. Measured with immunoSEQ multiplex PCR; TCRdb has only the in-frame clones, and not every one. The repertoire holds roughly 390,000 clones, with around 87% as singletons. The sequenced sample was peripheral blood. The receptor set was obtained from a woman aged 30 to 39 with COVID-19, enrolled during active disease.

The J gene is TRBJ1-2, the V gene TRBV5-1; no firm D call. V was shortened by 1 base and J by 2 bases, with 9 bases between the two germline ends. From germline, CDR1 is SGHRS and CDR2 YFSETQ. The CDR3 loop spans 14 amino acids. CDR3 sequence: CASSLTELNYGYTF. CDR3 DNA: TGCGCCAGCAGCTTGACAGAGTTGAACTATGGCTACACCTTC.

This chain connects TRBV5-1 to TRBJ1-1; perhaps TRBD1 as D (5 bases). CDR3 length: 14 amino acids. Germline values: CDR1 SGHRS, CDR2 YFSETQ. V was trimmed by 1 base and J by 4 bases, leaving 11 bases between them. The DNA of the CDR3 is TGCGCCAGCAGCTTGATCGGGGGGTCCACTGAAGCTTTCTTT. Its protein is CASSLIGGSTEAFF.

This clone was counted only a few times. The chain combines TRBV10-3 with TRBJ1-5, with D possibly matching TRBD1 (6 bases). Trimming stripped 0 bases from V and 5 bases from J, with 14 bases between. Germline V gene data show CDR1 as ENHRY and CDR2 as SYGVKD. The CDR3 contains 16 residues. DNA for the CDR3: TGTGCCATCAGTGAGTCGTTGGGCAGGGGTGATCAGCCCCAGCATTTT. It yields the protein CAISESLGRGDQPQHF.

The chain recombines TRBV4-1 with TRBJ2-7; 10 positions agree with TRBD2. After removal of 6 bases from V and 0 bases from J, the junction contained 8 bases not matched to a gene. The CDR3 is made up of 16 amino acids. Germline lookup yields CDR1 MGHRA and CDR2 YSYEKL. The CDR3 spells CASRPIPSGSSYEQYF. CDR3 coding DNA: TGCGCCAGCAGACCGATCCCTAGCGGGAGCTCCTACGAGCAGTACTTC.

The chain is built from TRBV5-4 and TRBJ1-2; TRBD1 matches at 8 bases. The trim removed 4 bases at V and 2 bases at J, leaving 1 base unmatched. The CDR3 is 13 residues long. Germline V gene sequence: CDR1 SGHNT, CDR2 YYREEE (reference sequence). CDR3 nucleotides: TGTGCCAGCAGCCGACAGGGGAACTATGGCTACACCTTC. This codes for CASSRQGNYGYTF.

The chain is built from TRBV6-5 and TRBJ1-4; possible D gene TRBD1, 6 bases. V lost 2 bases and J lost 8, with 18 bases in between. Germline V gene sequence: CDR1 MNHEY, CDR2 SVGAGI. The CDR3 is 16 residues long. The CDR3 region is CASSYTWTVGKEKLFF. The DNA for the CDR3 is TGTGCCAGCAGTTACACCTGGACAGTCGGAAAGGAAAAACTGTTTTTT.

The V and J genes are TRBV5-1 and TRBJ2-7; TRBD1 matches at 7 bases. Germline CDR1 is SGHRS and CDR2 is YFSETQ. The CDR3 covers 15 residues. J gave up 3 bases and V 3 bases, and 9 bases lay outside the gene matches. The CDR3: CASSWGRGIIYEQYF. The CDR3 DNA is TGCGCCAGCAGCTGGGGCAGGGGGATCATCTACGAGCAGTACTTC. The full variable domain, completed using reference TRBV5-1 and TRBJ2-7, is KAGVTQTPRYLIKTRGQQVTLSCSPISGHRSVSWYQQTPGQGLQFLFEYFSETQRNKGNFPGRFSGRQFSNSRSEMNVSTLELGDSALYLCASSWGRGIIYEQYFGPGTRLTVT.

CDR3 residues: CASSLKPGQASSYEQYF. DNA for the CDR3: TGTGCCAGCAGCTTAAAGCCCGGCCAGGCGAGCTCCTACGAGCAGTACTTC. The chain joins TRBV7-8 to TRBJ2-7; D remains ambiguous. The CDR3 length is 17 residues. The germline V and J ends were trimmed by 2 bases and 0 bases, with 17 bases remaining between them. Germline CDR1 reads SGHVS; CDR2 reads FQNEAQ.

The chain recombines TRBV19 with TRBJ1-3; D remains unclear. This CDR3 contains 15 residues. V was cut by 8 bases and J by 4 bases, with 18 bases left in between. Germline-derived CDR1 and CDR2 are LNHDA and SQIVND (reference sequence). In nucleotides, the CDR3 is TGTGCCAGTGTACCGGGTCGGGGATCCGGAAACACCATATATTTT. It encodes CASVPGRGSGNTIYF.

The J gene is TRBJ1-6, the V gene TRBV7-8; 9 bases are shared with TRBD1. CDR3 length: 14 residues. The germline CDR1 and CDR2 sequences are SGHVS and FQNEAQ. The junction had 3 bases not matched to a gene; V was cut back by 4 bases and J by 8 bases. In nucleotides, the CDR3 is TGTGCCAGCAGCTCGGGACAGGGCGATTCACCCCTCCACTTT. It codes for CASSSGQGDSPLHF.

V gene TRBV27 combines with J gene TRBJ2-7; the match to TRBD1 covers 8 bases. The junction had 2 bases not matched to a gene; V was cut back by 2 bases and J by 5 bases. CDR1 and CDR2 from the germline V gene are MNHEY and SMNVEV (reference sequence). The length of the CDR3 is 13 residues. The CDR3 protein is CASSLQGAHEQYF. In DNA, the CDR3 is TGTGCCAGCAGTTTACAGGGGGCCCACGAGCAGTACTTC.

This chain uses TRBV24-1 with TRBJ2-5; D may be TRBD2 (5 bases). Looked up from germline, CDR1 is KGHDR and CDR2 is SFDVKD. Trimming pared 3 bases from V and 5 bases from J, leaving 18 bases between. The CDR3 contains 16 residues. CDR3 nucleotide sequence: TGTGCCACCAGTGATCTTGCCAGGCCGGGGAAGGAGACCCAGTACTTC. Protein product: CATSDLARPGKETQYF.

The chain has TRBV2 and TRBJ2-1; 11 positions match TRBD2. The germline gives CDR1 SNHLY, CDR2 FYNNEI. V lost 5 bases, J lost 3 bases, and 3 bases stayed unmatched. The CDR3 consists of 15 residues. The CDR3 spells CASSSGLADYNEQFF. The CDR3 DNA follows: TGTGCCAGCAGTTCGGGACTAGCGGACTACAATGAGCAGTTCTTC. Using reference TRBV2 and TRBJ2-1 for the parts outside the CDR3, the full variable domain is EPEVTQTPSHQVTQMGQEVILRCVPISNHLYFYWYRQILGQKVEFLVSFYNNEISEKSEIFDDQFSVERPDGSNFTLKIRSTKLEDSAMYFCASSSGLADYNEQFFGPGTRLTVL.

V usage is TRBV15 and J usage is TRBJ1-4; TRBD1 is a possible D gene (6 bases). Germline V gene sequence: CDR1 LNHNV, CDR2 YYDKDF (reference sequence). V was shortened by 3 bases and J by 2 bases, with 19 bases between the two germline ends. The CDR3 runs 18 residues. The CDR3 coding sequence is TGTGCCACCAGCAGGACCTGGGGGGGGGCGCAGACTAATGAAAAACTGTTTTTT. It encodes CATSRTWGGAQTNEKLFF.

The chain joins TRBV5-6 to TRBJ2-5, with 7 bases matching TRBD1. The CDR3 totals 13 residues. Per the germline V gene, CDR1 is SGHDT and CDR2 is YYEEEE. J lost 5 bases, V lost 5 bases, and 6 bases had no gene match. The CDR3 bases are TGTGCCAGCAGTTTAGGGGGCAGTGAGACCCAGTACTTC. Its protein product is CASSLGGSETQYF.

The V call is TRBV28, the J call TRBJ2-2; TRBD2 aligns across 12 bases. The length of the CDR3 is 17 residues. Germline-derived CDR1 and CDR2 are MDHEN and SYDVKM. After removal of 6 bases from V and 7 bases from J, the junction contained 12 bases not matched to a gene. CDR3 bases: TGTGCCAGCAGCCTCCCGGCCGGACTAGCGGGGAACGGGGAGCTGTTTTTT. Protein: CASSLPAGLAGNGELFF.

The chain employs TRBV5-1 and TRBJ2-2; 10 positions agree with TRBD2. CDR1 and CDR2 from the germline V gene are SGHRS and YFSETQ. The CDR3 covers 18 residues. The ends lost 0 bases at V and 1 base at J; junction bases unmatched: 6. The CDR3 nucleotides read TGCGCCAGCAGCTTGGGTCTAGCGGGAGCCCAGAACACCGGGGAGCTGTTTTTT. Translation: CASSLGLAGAQNTGELFF. Full variable domain (missing parts from reference TRBV5-1 and TRBJ2-2): KAGVTQTPRYLIKTRGQQVTLSCSPISGHRSVSWYQQTPGQGLQFLFEYFSETQRNKGNFPGRFSGRQFSNSRSEMNVSTLELGDSALYLCASSLGLAGAQNTGELFFGEGSRLTVL.

The genes are TRBV15 and TRBJ2-1, with a possible D match to TRBD2 (6 bases). Between the trimmed V and J ends, which lost 6 bases and 9 bases, there was a span of 21 bases. CDR3 length equals 15 residues. The germline V gene encodes CDR1 LNHNV and CDR2 YYDKDF (reference sequence). Here the CDR3 DNA reads TGTGCCACCAGAAGTGGGGGGAACGGGCGGGGTGAGCAGTTCTTC. Translated: CATRSGGNGRGEQFF.

This clone has just a few counts. V gene TRBV28 combines with J gene TRBJ2-1, with 9 bases fitting TRBD1. CDR1 and CDR2 from the germline V gene are MDHEN and SYDVKM. J lost 9 bases, V lost 1 base, and 10 bases had no gene match. The CDR3 extends over 16 amino acids. This CDR3 reads CASSLYPGTGKSEQFF. The CDR3 nucleotides read TGTGCCAGCAGTTTATACCCCGGGACAGGGAAGAGTGAGCAGTTCTTC.

The chain is built from TRBV7-3 and TRBJ2-5, with TRBD2 identical over 10 bases. The CDR3 length is 16 residues. V was pared by 9 bases and J by 4 bases, with 14 bases of the junction left unmatched. Germline V gene lookup returns CDR1 SGHTA and CDR2 FQGTGA. CDR3 loop: CASSLGGLAGAETQYF. For the CDR3, the DNA is TGTGCCAGTTCTCTAGGCGGGCTAGCGGGAGCAGAGACCCAGTACTTC.

This clone occurred once. The rearrangement uses TRBV3-1 (or the pseudogene TRBV3-2) and TRBJ1-1; no firm D call. V was clipped by 6 bases and J by 4 bases, with 15 bases between them. This CDR3 is 14 amino acids long. From germline, CDR1 is LGHDT and CDR2 YNNKEL (reference sequence). This chain's CDR3 is CASSQRGLGTEAFF. In DNA form, the CDR3 reads TGTGCCAGCAGTCAACGGGGATTGGGCACTGAAGCTTTCTTT.

On this clone: Distinct nucleotide sequences in the sample also encode this CDR3. This sequence joins TRBV14 and TRBJ2-5; no definite D call. The CDR3 is 11 amino acids. CDR1 SGHDN and CDR2 FVKESK come from the germline V gene. Trimming removed 3 bases from V and 7 bases from J, with 6 bases in between. CDR3 protein: CASSQSWTQYF. The CDR3 DNA is TGTGCCAGCAGCCAGAGTTGGACCCAGTACTTC.

CDR3 amino acids: CASSDGNTATSTDTQYF. The CDR3 DNA sequence: TGTGCCAGCAGCGACGGGAATACAGCTACTAGCACAGATACGCAGTATTTT. The genes are TRBV3-1 (or the pseudogene TRBV3-2) and TRBJ2-3, with a tentative D call TRBD2 (5 bases). Per germline, CDR1 LGHDT and CDR2 YNNKEL (reference sequence). V lost 5 bases to trimming and J lost 0 bases, with 18 bases between them. The CDR3 sequence is 17 residues long.

This chain connects TRBV10-3 to TRBJ2-3; TRBD2 aligns across 8 bases. The germline gives CDR1 ENHRY, CDR2 SYGVKD. The CDR3 runs to 15 residues. Losses at the gene ends were 3 bases for V and 6 bases for J; bases not matched to a gene: 8. CDR3 residues: CAISDIAGLGDTQYF. The DNA of the CDR3 is TGTGCCATCAGTGATATAGCGGGGCTAGGGGATACGCAGTATTTT.

The chain employs TRBV6-4 and TRBJ2-6, with unresolved D. The CDR3 covers 15 residues. Germline V CDR1 and CDR2: MRHNA, SNTAGT. Trimming cost V 0 bases and J 0 bases, with 3 bases left between them. The CDR3 DNA is TGTGCCAGCAGTGACTCACACTCTGGGGCCAACGTCCTGACTTTC. It is translated as CASSDSHSGANVLTF.